This T cell receptor beta chain was profiled in a study of T-cell memory formation after mild COVID-19. General study points: Contracting clones localized mainly to CM and EM when CD4+ and mainly to EMRA when CD8+.

On this clonotype: Its target is unknown.

The CDR3 runs 18 residues. V was shortened by 2 bases and J by 0 bases, with 18 bases between the two germline ends. Germline V gives CDR1 SGDLS, CDR2 YYNGEE. TCRdb independently ran MiXCR on the 5' RACE reads; one entry per CDR3 protein. There are 100,000 to 150,000 distinct CDR3 sequences in the sample; about 15% occur only once, and approximately 5.2% lies in the top ten. The sequence came from a man younger than 30 who had mild COVID-19 (a few samples of this study predate the infection). Cell type and time point are not known. V and J are TRBV9 and TRBJ2-1, with a possible D match to TRBD2 (5 bases). The sequenced sample was PBMCs or a T cell subset sorted from them (not recorded which). CDR3 amino acids: CASSVSTLIGSSYNEQFF. For the CDR3, the DNA is TGTGCCAGCAGCGTCTCAACATTGATAGGGAGCTCCTACAATGAGCAGTTCTTC.